Shown below are 28 T cell receptor beta chains from a single sample sequenced in a study of cytomegalovirus exposure and HLA in healthy donors. The study ran its PCR with 60 Vbeta and 13 Jbeta primers. TCRdb's table, derived via immunoSEQ multiplex PCR, lists solely in-frame clones and lacks some. The repertoire holds about 90,000 clones, approximately 78% seen once, with 4.6% in the top ten. Sequenced input: PBMCs. The receptors were gathered from a woman in her thirties or forties in good health and CMV-seropositive.

V gene TRBV4-3 combines with J gene TRBJ1-4, with D hard to call. The germline V gene encodes CDR1 LGHNA and CDR2 YSLEER. There are 13 residues in the CDR3. V was shortened by 2 bases and J by 5 bases, with 6 bases between the two germline ends. CDR3 sequence (DNA): TGCGCCAGCAGCCAATCCGGGAATGAAAAACTGTTTTTT. It specifies CASSQSGNEKLFF.

The gene calls are TRBV27 and TRBJ2-3; 7 bases are a match to TRBD1. J lost 0 bases, V lost 5 bases, and 8 bases had no gene match. Germline V CDR1 and CDR2: MNHEY, SMNVEV (reference sequence). CDR3 size: 16 residues. The CDR3 bases are TGTGCCAGCAGTCGACAGGACAGGTCCAGCACAGATACGCAGTATTTT. Protein product: CASSRQDRSSTDTQYF.

This clone was seen only a few times. The chain combines TRBV19 with TRBJ2-2, with a tentative D call TRBD1 (6 bases). V was shortened by 1 base and J by 4 bases, with 10 bases between the two germline ends. Germline CDR1 LNHDA, CDR2 SQIVND (reference sequence). The CDR3 extends over 15 amino acids. The CDR3 DNA reads as TGTGCCAGTAGTATAGTTGGGGGCGTCACCGGGGAGCTGTTTTTT. Its protein product is CASSIVGGVTGELFF.

V gene TRBV7-6 combines with J gene TRBJ2-7, with 8 bases aligning to TRBD1. J gave up 3 bases and V 5 bases, and 9 bases lay outside the gene matches. The CDR3 loop spans 15 amino acids. CDR1 and CDR2 from the germline V gene are SGHVS and FNYEAQ. The CDR3: CASSHRGALGYEQYF. The DNA for the CDR3 is TGTGCCAGCAGCCACAGGGGGGCGTTAGGCTACGAGCAGTACTTC.

V and J are TRBV11-3 and TRBJ2-7, with 9 bases lining up with TRBD1. V was pared by 4 bases and J by 2 bases, with 6 bases of the junction left unmatched. CDR1 and CDR2 from the germline V gene are SGHNT and YENEEA. The CDR3 is 15 residues long. The CDR3 loop is CASSSTGGTTYEQYF. Written as DNA, the CDR3 is TGTGCCAGCAGCTCGACAGGGGGGACAACCTACGAGCAGTACTTC.

The chain is built from TRBV29-1 and TRBJ2-7, with 7 bases fitting TRBD1. Germline lookup yields CDR1 SQVTM and CDR2 ANQGSEA. This CDR3 is 15 amino acids long. V trimming: 6 bases; J trimming: 9 bases; junction bases outside the gene matches: 20. The CDR3 DNA follows: TGCAGCGTGGACCACATCCGGGACAGCGCGGGCGGGCAGTACTTC. Protein: CSVDHIRDSAGGQYF.

This chain connects TRBV19 to TRBJ2-3; tentative D call: TRBD1 (5 bases). The CDR3 totals 14 residues. Deletions cut 7 bases from V and 6 bases from J, with 17 bases between. Germline assignment: CDR1 LNHDA and CDR2 SQIVND (reference sequence). The CDR3 DNA follows: TGTGCCAGTAACCAGGGTGGCGGCATCGATACGCAGTATTTT. This translates into CASNQGGGIDTQYF.

The rearrangement joins TRBV5-5 to TRBJ2-7; 8 bases map to TRBD2. Losses at the gene ends were 4 bases for V and 3 bases for J; bases not matched to a gene: 6. This CDR3 has 14 residues. Germline assignment: CDR1 SGHKS and CDR2 YYEKEE (reference sequence). CDR3 amino acids: CASSPGSGGYEQYF. In nucleotides, the CDR3 is TGTGCCAGCAGCCCGGGGAGCGGGGGCTACGAGCAGTACTTC.

The CDR3 loop reads CSASQGASYEQYF. The DNA for the CDR3 is TGCAGCGCCTCTCAAGGAGCGTCCTACGAGCAGTACTTC. This sequence joins TRBV29-1 and TRBJ2-7, with D unresolved. Trimming cost V 7 bases and J 1 base, with 14 bases left between them. The CDR3 contains 13 residues. Germline loops: CDR1 SQVTM, CDR2 ANQGSEA.

V and J are TRBV9 and TRBJ2-7; a possible D gene is TRBD2 (6 bases). In germline, CDR1 is SGDLS, CDR2 YYNGEE. The V and J ends lost 4 bases and 6 bases respectively, with 14 bases between them. The CDR3 runs to 13 residues. This CDR3 is CASSSPGLFEQYF. For the CDR3, the DNA is TGTGCCAGCAGCTCTCCGGGACTTTTCGAGCAGTACTTC.

This sequence joins TRBV6-6 and TRBJ2-5; possibly TRBD1 for D (5 bases). The assigned J gene may be wrong: the sequence end matches TRBJ2-7 better. Looked up from germline, CDR1 is MNHNY and CDR2 is SVGAGI (reference sequence). The CDR3 has 13 amino acids. The CDR3, as DNA: TGTGCCAGCAGTTCCGGACAATACTACGAGCAGTACTTC. Protein: CASSSGQYYEQYF.

The chain combines TRBV18 with TRBJ1-1; D is unresolved. Between the trimmed V and J ends, which lost 6 bases and 1 base, there was a span of 12 bases. The CDR3 sequence is 14 residues long. Per germline, CDR1 KGHSH and CDR2 LQKENI. This CDR3 is CASSHPRGNTEAFF. The CDR3 DNA reads TGTGCCAGCTCCCACCCGAGAGGGAACACTGAAGCTTTCTTT. The variable domain in full, with the rest retrieved from reference TRBV18 and TRBJ1-1, is NAGVMQNPRHLVRRRGQEARLRCSPMKGHSHVYWYRQLPEEGLKFMVYLQKENIIDESGMPKERFSAEFPKEGPSILRIQQVVRGDSAAYFCASSHPRGNTEAFFGQGTRLTVV.

The chain joins TRBV11-2 to TRBJ2-7; D is uncertain. The CDR3 is 16 residues long. Germline V gene data show CDR1 as SGHAT and CDR2 as FQNNGV. V was clipped by 1 base and J by 0 bases, with 13 bases between them. CDR3 amino acids: CASSLVVSGSSYEQYF. CDR3 in DNA: TGTGCCAGCAGCTTAGTCGTGTCAGGAAGCTCCTACGAGCAGTACTTC. Variable domain in full (rest from reference TRBV11-2 and TRBJ2-7): EAGVAQSPRYKIIEKRQSVAFWCNPISGHATLYWYQQILGQGPKLLIQFQNNGVVDDSQLPKDRFSAERLKGVDSTLKIQPAKLEDSAVYLCASSLVVSGSSYEQYFGPGTRLTVT.

The chain joins TRBV19 to TRBJ1-2, with 7 positions matching TRBD1. The CDR3 loop spans 13 amino acids. The V gene's germline CDR1 is LNHDA and CDR2 SQIVND (reference sequence). V shed 7 bases and J 2 bases; nucleotides not matched to a gene: 4. The CDR3 DNA reads TGTGCCAGTATACAGGGGCGCAACTATGGCTACACCTTC. It encodes CASIQGRNYGYTF.

The V and J genes are TRBV11-3 and TRBJ1-2; 8 bases agree with TRBD1. CDR1 and CDR2 (germline): SGHNT, YENEEA. V lost 4 bases, J lost 2 bases, and 6 bases stayed unmatched. The CDR3 extends over 15 amino acids. The chain's CDR3 is CASSWTGIQNYGYTF. The CDR3 nucleotides read TGTGCCAGCAGCTGGACAGGGATTCAAAACTATGGCTACACCTTC.

The genes are TRBV5-6 and TRBJ1-2; a possible D gene is TRBD1 (5 bases). This CDR3 has 13 amino acids. Deletions cut 4 bases from V and 4 bases from J, with 11 bases between. CDR1 SGHDT and CDR2 YYEEEE come from the germline V gene. CDR3 loop: CASSPDSFYGYTF. CDR3 bases: TGTGCCAGCAGCCCAGACAGCTTCTATGGCTACACCTTC.

In its sample, this clone is medium-sized. The chain links TRBV28 to TRBJ1-1; 10 bases fit TRBD1. Germline trimming cut 5 bases from V and 4 bases from J; bases unmatched to any gene: 4. This CDR3 contains 14 residues. From germline, CDR1 is MDHEN and CDR2 SYDVKM. Here the CDR3 reads CASSQDRGGTEAFF. As DNA, the CDR3 is TGTGCCAGCAGTCAGGACAGGGGGGGCACTGAAGCTTTCTTT.

This rearrangement joins TRBV11-2 to TRBJ1-5, with TRBD1 matching 8 bases. The CDR3 extends over 19 amino acids. V lost 1 base, J lost 4 bases, and 15 bases stayed unmatched. CDR1 and CDR2 (germline): SGHAT, FQNNGV. The CDR3 DNA reads as TGTGCCAGCAGCTTAGGGTTCCAGGGGGCCCCTATAGGTAATCAGCCCCAGCATTTT. Encoded protein: CASSLGFQGAPIGNQPQHF.

This sequence joins TRBV7-8 and TRBJ2-5; 7 bases align to TRBD2. The tail of the sequence fits TRBJ2-7 better, so the J call may be wrong. The germline gives CDR1 SGHVS, CDR2 FQNEAQ. The CDR3 totals 16 residues. The CDR3 region is CASSLIRGSPNYEQYF. The CDR3 region has the DNA TGTGCCAGCAGCTTAATCCGCGGGAGCCCTAACTACGAGCAGTACTTC.

As regards this clone: In the same sample, other DNA sequences code for this CDR3. The gene calls are TRBV6-1 and TRBJ1-1, with 9 nucleotides matching TRBD1. Germline values: CDR1 MNHNS, CDR2 SASEGT. The CDR3 is 13 amino acids. J gave up 5 bases and V 6 bases, and 4 bases lay outside the gene matches. The CDR3 coding sequence is TGTGCCAGCAGACCGACAGGGGGTACTGAAGCTTTCTTT. Its protein product is CASRPTGGTEAFF.

The rearrangement joins TRBV5-1 to TRBJ2-1, with 12 bases that match TRBD2. Looked up from germline, CDR1 is SGHRS and CDR2 is YFSETQ. This CDR3 is 14 amino acids long. The ends lost 4 bases at V and 8 bases at J; junction bases unmatched: 4. The CDR3 DNA reads as TGCGCCAGCAGCCCGGGACTAGCGGGTGATGAGCAGTTCTTC. As protein: CASSPGLAGDEQFF.

In this sample, this clone turned up many times. The rearrangement links TRBV7-6 to TRBJ2-1, with D maybe TRBD1 (5 bases). V was trimmed by 5 bases and J by 4 bases, leaving 18 bases between them. The CDR3 is 16 residues long. Germline V gives CDR1 SGHVS, CDR2 FNYEAQ. CDR3: CASSPIWGQGYNEQFF. In DNA form, the CDR3 reads TGTGCCAGCAGCCCCATTTGGGGCCAGGGATACAATGAGCAGTTCTTC.

The V gene is TRBV9, the J gene TRBJ2-2; D uncertain. The V end lost 4 bases, the J end lost 3 bases, and 16 bases lay between the germline ends. The germline V gene has CDR1 SGDLS and CDR2 YYNGEE. CDR3 length: 16 residues. The CDR3 sequence is CASSPLSSLDTGELFF. Written as DNA, the CDR3 is TGTGCCAGCAGCCCCCTATCCTCACTTGACACCGGGGAGCTGTTTTTT.

The chain has TRBV7-3 and TRBJ2-3, with D perhaps matching TRBD2 (7 bases). This CDR3 contains 14 residues. The ends were cut back, 9 bases at V and 4 bases at J, with 17 bases in the middle. Germline CDR1 and CDR2: SGHTA and FQGTGA. The CDR3 DNA follows: TGTGCCAGGGAGAGGGGGGGGCGTGCAGATACGCAGTATTTT. Translation gives CARERGGRADTQYF.

The V and J genes are TRBV6-1 and TRBJ1-3; tentative D call: TRBD1 (6 bases). Trimming left V 6 bases short and J 1 base short, with 10 bases between. This CDR3 comprises 14 residues. CDR1 MNHNS and CDR2 SASEGT come from the germline V gene. CDR3 region: CASREQGSGNTIYF. In DNA form, the CDR3 reads TGTGCCAGCAGGGAACAGGGATCTGGAAACACCATATATTTT.

V gene TRBV13 combines with J gene TRBJ2-3; 11 bases are shared with TRBD1. There are 18 residues in the CDR3. V gave up 2 bases and J gave up 2 bases; unmatched junction bases: 9. CDR1 PRHDT and CDR2 FYEKMQ come from the germline V gene (reference sequence). The CDR3 region is CASSLLRTGGLSTDTQYF. CDR3 sequence (DNA): TGTGCCAGCAGCTTATTGCGGACAGGGGGCCTCTCCACAGATACGCAGTATTTT.

This clone was recorded a few times. The J gene is TRBJ2-1, the V gene TRBV27, with 8 bases fitting TRBD1. The CDR3 totals 12 residues. Trimming removed 7 bases from V and 6 bases from J; junction bases left unmatched: 2. The V gene's germline CDR1 is MNHEY and CDR2 SMNVEV (reference sequence). CDR3 DNA sequence: TGTGCCAGCAATACAGGGGGCAATGAGCAGTTCTTC. Amino acid sequence: CASNTGGNEQFF.

The V and J genes are TRBV4-2 and TRBJ2-7; D unresolved. V lost 1 base to trimming and J lost 0 bases, with 7 bases between them. Germline CDR1 and CDR2: LGHNA and YNFKEQ. CDR3 length: 14 amino acids. CDR3 DNA sequence: TGTGCCAGCAGCCAAGGCGGCAACTCCTACGAGCAGTACTTC. Translating it yields CASSQGGNSYEQYF.